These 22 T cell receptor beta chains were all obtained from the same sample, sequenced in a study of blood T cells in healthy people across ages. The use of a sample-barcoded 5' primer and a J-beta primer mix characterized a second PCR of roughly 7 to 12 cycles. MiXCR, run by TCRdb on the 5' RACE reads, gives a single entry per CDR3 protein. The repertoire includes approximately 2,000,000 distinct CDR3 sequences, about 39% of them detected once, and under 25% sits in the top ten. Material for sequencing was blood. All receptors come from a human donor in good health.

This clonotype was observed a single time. The CDR3 DNA sequence: TGCGCCAGCAGCTCTAACCCTAGCCTTTACAATGAGCAGTTCTTC. It is translated as CASSSNPSLYNEQFF. V is TRBV5-1 and J is TRBJ2-1; a weak D match, TRBD2 (5 bases). Deletions cut 3 bases from V and 4 bases from J, with 14 bases between. This CDR3 is 15 amino acids long. The germline CDR1 and CDR2 sequences are SGHRS and YFSETQ. Filled out from reference TRBV5-1 and TRBJ2-1, the complete variable domain reads KAGVTQTPRYLIKTRGQQVTLSCSPISGHRSVSWYQQTPGQGLQFLFEYFSETQRNKGNFPGRFSGRQFSNSRSEMNVSTLELGDSALYLCASSSNPSLYNEQFFGPGTRLTVL.

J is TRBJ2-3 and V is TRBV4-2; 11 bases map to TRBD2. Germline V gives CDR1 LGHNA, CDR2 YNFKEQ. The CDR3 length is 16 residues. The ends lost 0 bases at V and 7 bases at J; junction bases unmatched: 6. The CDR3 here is CASSQEIAGGMNTQYF. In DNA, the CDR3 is TGTGCCAGCAGCCAAGAGATAGCGGGGGGGATGAATACGCAGTATTTT.

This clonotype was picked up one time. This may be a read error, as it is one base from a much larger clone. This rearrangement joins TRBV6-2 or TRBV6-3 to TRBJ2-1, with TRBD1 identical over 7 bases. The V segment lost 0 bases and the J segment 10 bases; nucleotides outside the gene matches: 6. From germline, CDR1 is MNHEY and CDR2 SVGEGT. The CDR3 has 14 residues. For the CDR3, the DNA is TGTGCCAGCAGTTACTCGAACAGGGGCTACGAGCAGTTCTTC. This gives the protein CASSYSNRGYEQFF.

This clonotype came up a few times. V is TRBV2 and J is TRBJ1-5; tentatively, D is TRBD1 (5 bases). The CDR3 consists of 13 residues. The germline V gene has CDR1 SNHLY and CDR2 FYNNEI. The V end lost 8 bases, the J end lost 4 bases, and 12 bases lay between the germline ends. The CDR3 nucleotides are TGTGCCAGCCGTGGCAGGGAGAATCAGCCCCAGCATTTT. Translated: CASRGRENQPQHF.

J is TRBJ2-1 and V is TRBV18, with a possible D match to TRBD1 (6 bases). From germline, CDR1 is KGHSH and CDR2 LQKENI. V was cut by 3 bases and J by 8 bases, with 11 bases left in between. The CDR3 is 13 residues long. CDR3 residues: CASSPFGGYEQFF. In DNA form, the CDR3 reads TGTGCCAGCTCACCGTTTGGGGGCTATGAGCAGTTCTTC.

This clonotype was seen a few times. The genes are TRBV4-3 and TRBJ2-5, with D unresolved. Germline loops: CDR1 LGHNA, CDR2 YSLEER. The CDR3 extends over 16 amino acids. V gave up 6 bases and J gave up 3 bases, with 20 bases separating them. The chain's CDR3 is CASSPSALFGEETQYF. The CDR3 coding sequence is TGCGCCAGCAGTCCCTCCGCGTTATTCGGTGAAGAGACCCAGTACTTC.

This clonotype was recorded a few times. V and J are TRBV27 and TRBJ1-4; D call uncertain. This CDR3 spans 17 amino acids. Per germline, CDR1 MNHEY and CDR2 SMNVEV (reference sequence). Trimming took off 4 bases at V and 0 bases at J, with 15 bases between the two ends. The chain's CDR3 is CASSSGRLNPTNEKLFF. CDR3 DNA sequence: TGTGCCAGCAGTTCTGGACGCCTTAATCCAACTAATGAAAAACTGTTTTTT.

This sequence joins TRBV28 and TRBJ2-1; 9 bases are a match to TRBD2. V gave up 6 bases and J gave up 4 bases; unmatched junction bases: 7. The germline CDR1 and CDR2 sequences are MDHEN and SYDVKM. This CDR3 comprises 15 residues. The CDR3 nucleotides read TGTGCCAGCAGGACTAGCGGTCGGAATTACAATGAGCAGTTCTTC. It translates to CASRTSGRNYNEQFF.

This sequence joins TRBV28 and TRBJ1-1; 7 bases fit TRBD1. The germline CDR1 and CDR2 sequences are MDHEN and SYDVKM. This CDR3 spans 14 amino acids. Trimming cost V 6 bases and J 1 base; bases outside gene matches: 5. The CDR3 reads CASSWTGQNTEAFF. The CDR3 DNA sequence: TGTGCCAGCAGCTGGACAGGACAGAACACTGAAGCTTTCTTT.

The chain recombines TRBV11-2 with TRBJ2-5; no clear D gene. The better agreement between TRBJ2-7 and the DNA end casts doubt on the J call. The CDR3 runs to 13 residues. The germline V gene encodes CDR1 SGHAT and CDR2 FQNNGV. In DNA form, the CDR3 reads TGTGCCAGCAGCTTAGCCCCTTCGGACGAGCAGTACTTC. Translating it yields CASSLAPSDEQYF.

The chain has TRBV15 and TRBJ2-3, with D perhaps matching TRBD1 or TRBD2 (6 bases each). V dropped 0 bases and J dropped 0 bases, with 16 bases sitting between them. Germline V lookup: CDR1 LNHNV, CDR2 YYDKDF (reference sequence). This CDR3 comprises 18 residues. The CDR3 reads CATSRDLRGHPSTDTQYF. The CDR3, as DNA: TGTGCCACCAGCAGAGATCTTCGGGGGCATCCTAGCACAGATACGCAGTATTTT. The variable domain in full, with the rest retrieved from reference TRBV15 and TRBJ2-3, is DAMVIQNPRYQVTQFGKPVTLSCSQTLNHNVMYWYQQKSSQAPKLLFHYYDKDFNNEADTPDNFQSRRPNTSFCFLDIRSPGLGDTAMYLCATSRDLRGHPSTDTQYFGPGTRLTVL.

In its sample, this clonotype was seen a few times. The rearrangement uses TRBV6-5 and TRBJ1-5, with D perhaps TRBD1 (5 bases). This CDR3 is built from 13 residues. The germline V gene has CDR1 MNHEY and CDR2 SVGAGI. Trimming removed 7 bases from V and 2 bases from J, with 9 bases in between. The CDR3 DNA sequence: TGTGCCAGCACTTGGGACCGCAATCAGCCCCAGCATTTT. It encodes CASTWDRNQPQHF.

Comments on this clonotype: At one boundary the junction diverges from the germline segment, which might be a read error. CDR3 in amino acids: CVSSTRSGAAGIETQYF. In DNA, the CDR3 is TGTGTCAGCAGCACAAGAAGCGGGGCTGCGGGTATCGAAACCCAGTACTTC. The chain recombines TRBV6-2 or TRBV6-3 with TRBJ2-5; TRBD2 matches at 7 bases. The CDR3 length is 17 residues. Germline lookup yields CDR1 MNHEY and CDR2 SVGEGT.

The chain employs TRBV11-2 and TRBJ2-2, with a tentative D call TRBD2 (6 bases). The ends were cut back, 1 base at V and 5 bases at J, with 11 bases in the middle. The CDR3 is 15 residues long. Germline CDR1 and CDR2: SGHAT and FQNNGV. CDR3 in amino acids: CASSLGSRGTGELFF. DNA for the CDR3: TGTGCCAGCAGCTTAGGCAGCCGGGGGACCGGGGAGCTGTTTTTT.

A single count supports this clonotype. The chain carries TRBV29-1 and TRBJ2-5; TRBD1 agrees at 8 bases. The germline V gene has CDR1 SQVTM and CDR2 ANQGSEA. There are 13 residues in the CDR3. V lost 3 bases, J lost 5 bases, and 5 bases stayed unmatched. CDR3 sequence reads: CSVDKDRAETQYF. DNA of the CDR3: TGCAGCGTTGATAAGGACAGGGCTGAGACCCAGTACTTC.

The CDR3 bases are TGCAGTGCAAGGCGAGGTCAGCCCCAGCATTTT. Protein sequence: CSARRGQPQHF. The V gene is TRBV20-1, the J gene TRBJ1-5; D ambiguous. The length of the CDR3 is 11 residues. Germline CDR1 DFQATT, CDR2 SNEGSKA (reference sequence). Trimming cost V 6 bases and J 6 bases, with 9 bases left between them.

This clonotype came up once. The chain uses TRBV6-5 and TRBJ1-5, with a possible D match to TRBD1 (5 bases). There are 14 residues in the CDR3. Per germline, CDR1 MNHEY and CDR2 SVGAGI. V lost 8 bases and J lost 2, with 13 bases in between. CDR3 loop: CASAPTARNQPQHF. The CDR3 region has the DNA TGTGCCAGCGCCCCGACAGCGCGCAATCAGCCCCAGCATTTT.

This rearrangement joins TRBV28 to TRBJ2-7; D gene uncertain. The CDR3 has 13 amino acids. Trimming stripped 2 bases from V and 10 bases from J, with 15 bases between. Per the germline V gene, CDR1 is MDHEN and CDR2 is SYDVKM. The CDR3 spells CASSLTPPDAQYF. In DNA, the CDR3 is TGTGCCAGCAGTTTAACGCCCCCGGACGCCCAGTACTTC.

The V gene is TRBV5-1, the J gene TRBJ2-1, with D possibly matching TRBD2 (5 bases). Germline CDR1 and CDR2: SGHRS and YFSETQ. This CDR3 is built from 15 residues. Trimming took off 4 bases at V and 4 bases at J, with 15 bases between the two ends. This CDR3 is CASSVRRSGYNEQFF. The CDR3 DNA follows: TGCGCCAGCAGCGTCAGGAGGTCGGGGTACAATGAGCAGTTCTTC.

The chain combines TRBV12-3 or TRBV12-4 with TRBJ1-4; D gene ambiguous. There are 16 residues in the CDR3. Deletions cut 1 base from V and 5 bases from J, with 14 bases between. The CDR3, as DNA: TGTGCCAGCAGTTTAGGAGTCGGGCGGCCGAATGAAAAACTGTTTTTT. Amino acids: CASSLGVGRPNEKLFF.

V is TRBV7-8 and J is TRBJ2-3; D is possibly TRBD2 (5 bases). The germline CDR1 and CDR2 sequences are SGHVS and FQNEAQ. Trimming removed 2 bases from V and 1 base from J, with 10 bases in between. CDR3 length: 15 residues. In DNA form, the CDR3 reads TGTGCCAGCAGCTTAACGGGGTGGGGCACAGATACGCAGTATTTT. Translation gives CASSLTGWGTDTQYF.

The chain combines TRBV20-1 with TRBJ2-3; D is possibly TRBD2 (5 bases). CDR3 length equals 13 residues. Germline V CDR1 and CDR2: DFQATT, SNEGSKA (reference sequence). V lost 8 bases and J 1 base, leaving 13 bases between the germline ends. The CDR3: CSPGYHGTDTQYF. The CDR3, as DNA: TGCAGTCCGGGGTATCATGGCACAGATACGCAGTATTTT.